This T cell receptor beta chain was observed in a study of CXCR3-negative and CXCR3-positive naive CD8 T cells. CDR1 LGHNA and CDR2 YSLEER come from the germline V gene. This CDR3 region has 15 residues. A remark on this clonotype: Its target is not known.

The authors prepared UMI-labeled TRB cDNA libraries by 5' RACE. TCRdb re-called the 5' RACE reads and gives one entry per CDR3 protein, without DNA. This table holds roughly 140,000 distinct CDR3 sequences. In triplicate, each CD8+ T cell subset was sorted at more than 250,000 cells per replicate. CD45RO-CCR7+CD27+CD95- was the phenotype of naive CD8+ T cells. Regarding the study as a whole: Expression of CXCR3 was partially reduced after cryopreservation, and fresh PBMCs were used in most assays. CXCR3-positive naive cells had TRB CDR3s that were more hydrophobic than CXCR3-negative naive cells had.

Sequenced sample: naive CXCR3+ CD8+ T cells from blood. Subset in this sample: CD45RO-CCR7+CD27+CD95- naive CD8+ T cells expressing CXCR3 (TNR3+). The genes are TRBV4-3 and TRBJ2-5; TCRdb selects TRBD2, and the lack of DNA leaves this call unchecked. This receptor was taken from a human donor in good health. Some clones in this sample may be carry-over from other donors' samples. CDR3 amino acids: CASSQDAAGQETQYF.